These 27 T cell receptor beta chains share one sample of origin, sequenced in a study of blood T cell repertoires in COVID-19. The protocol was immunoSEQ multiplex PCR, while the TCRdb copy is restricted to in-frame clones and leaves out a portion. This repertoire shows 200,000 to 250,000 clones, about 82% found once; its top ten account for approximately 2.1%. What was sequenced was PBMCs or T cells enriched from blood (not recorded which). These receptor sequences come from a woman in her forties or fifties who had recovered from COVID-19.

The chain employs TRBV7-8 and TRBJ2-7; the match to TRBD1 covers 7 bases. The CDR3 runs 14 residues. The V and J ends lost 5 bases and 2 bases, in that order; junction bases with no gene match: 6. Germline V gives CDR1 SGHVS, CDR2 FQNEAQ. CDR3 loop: CASSPDRAPYEQYF. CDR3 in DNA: TGTGCCAGCAGCCCAGACAGGGCCCCCTACGAGCAGTACTTC.

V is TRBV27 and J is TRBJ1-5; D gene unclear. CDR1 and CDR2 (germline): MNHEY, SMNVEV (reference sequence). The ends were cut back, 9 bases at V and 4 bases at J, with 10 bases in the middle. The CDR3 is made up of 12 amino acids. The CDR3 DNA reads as TGTGCCAGTGGCGGGCAGAATCAGCCCCAGCATTTT. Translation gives CASGGQNQPQHF.

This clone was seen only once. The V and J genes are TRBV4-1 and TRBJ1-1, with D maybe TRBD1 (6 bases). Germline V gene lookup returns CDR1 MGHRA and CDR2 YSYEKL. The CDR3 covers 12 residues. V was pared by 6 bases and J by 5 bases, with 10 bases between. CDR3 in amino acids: CASRGQGTEAFF. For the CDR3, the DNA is TGCGCCAGCAGAGGTCAGGGGACTGAAGCTTTCTTT.

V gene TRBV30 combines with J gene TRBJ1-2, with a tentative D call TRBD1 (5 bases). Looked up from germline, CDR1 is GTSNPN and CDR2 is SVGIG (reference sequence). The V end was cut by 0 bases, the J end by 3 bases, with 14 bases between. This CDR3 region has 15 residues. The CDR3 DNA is TGTGCCTGGAGTGTATTGGGGGGACCTGACTATGGCTACACCTTC. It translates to CAWSVLGGPDYGYTF.

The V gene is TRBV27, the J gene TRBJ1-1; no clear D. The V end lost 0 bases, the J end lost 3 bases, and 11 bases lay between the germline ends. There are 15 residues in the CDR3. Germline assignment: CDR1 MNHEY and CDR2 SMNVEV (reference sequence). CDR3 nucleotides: TGTGCCAGCAGTTTATCGCCAGTCCTTTACACTGAAGCTTTCTTT. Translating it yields CASSLSPVLYTEAFF.

The CDR3 DNA follows: TGTGCCATCAGGGGGGGACTCTTCGAACAACGTGCTAGCACAGATACGCAGTATTTT. Translated: CAIRGGLFEQRASTDTQYF. The chain joins TRBV2 to TRBJ2-3; TRBD1 or TRBD2 may be the D gene (7 bases each). V lost 10 bases to trimming and J lost 0 bases, with 29 bases between them. The CDR3 has 19 amino acids. Looked up from germline, CDR1 is SNHLY and CDR2 is FYNNEI.

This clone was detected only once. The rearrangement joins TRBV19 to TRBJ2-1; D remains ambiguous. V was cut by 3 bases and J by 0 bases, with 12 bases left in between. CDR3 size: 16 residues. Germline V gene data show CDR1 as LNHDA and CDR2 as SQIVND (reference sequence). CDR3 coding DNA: TGTGCCAGTAGTATTAGATCTGCCCCCTCCTACAATGAGCAGTTCTTC. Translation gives CASSIRSAPSYNEQFF.

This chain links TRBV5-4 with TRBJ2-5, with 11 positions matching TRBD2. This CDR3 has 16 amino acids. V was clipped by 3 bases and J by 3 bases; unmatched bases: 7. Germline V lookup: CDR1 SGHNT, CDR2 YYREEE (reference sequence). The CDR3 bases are TGTGCCAGCAGCTCGCCCGCTAGCGGGAGGAAAGAGACCCAGTACTTC. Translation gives CASSSPASGRKETQYF.

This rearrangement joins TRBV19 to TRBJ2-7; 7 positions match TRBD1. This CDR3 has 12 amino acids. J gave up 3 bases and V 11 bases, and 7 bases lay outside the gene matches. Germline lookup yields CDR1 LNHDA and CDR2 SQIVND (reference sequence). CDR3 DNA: TGTGCCTCGGCGAGGGACAGCTACGAGCAGTACTTC. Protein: CASARDSYEQYF. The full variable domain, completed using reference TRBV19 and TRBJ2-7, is DGGITQSPKYLFRKEGQNVTLSCEQNLNHDAMYWYRQDPGQGLRLIYYSQIVNDFQKGDIAEGYSVSREKKESFPLTVTSAQKNPTAFYLCASARDSYEQYFGPGTRLTVT.

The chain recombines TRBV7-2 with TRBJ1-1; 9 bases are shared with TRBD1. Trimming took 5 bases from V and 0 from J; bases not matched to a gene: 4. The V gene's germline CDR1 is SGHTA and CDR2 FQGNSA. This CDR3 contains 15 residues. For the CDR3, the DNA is TGTGCCAGCAGCCTACGGACAGGGGTGAACACTGAAGCTTTCTTT. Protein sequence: CASSLRTGVNTEAFF.

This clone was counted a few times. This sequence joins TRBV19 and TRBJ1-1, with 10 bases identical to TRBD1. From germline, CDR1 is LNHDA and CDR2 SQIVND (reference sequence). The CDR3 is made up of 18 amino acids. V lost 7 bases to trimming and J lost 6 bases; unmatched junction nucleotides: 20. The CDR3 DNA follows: TGTGCCAGTAAAAAGGGCGGGACAGGGGCCAAAATCGGGGCTGAAGCTTTCTTT. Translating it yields CASKKGGTGAKIGAEAFF.

DNA for the CDR3: TGTGCCAGCAGCTCGACACCGGGACAGCTTGAAGCTTTCTTT. This sequence encodes CASSSTPGQLEAFF. This rearrangement joins TRBV11-3 to TRBJ1-1; TRBD1 agrees at 7 bases. Trimming took 4 bases from V and 7 from J; bases not matched to a gene: 9. Germline V gene sequence: CDR1 SGHNT, CDR2 YENEEA. The CDR3 runs to 14 residues.

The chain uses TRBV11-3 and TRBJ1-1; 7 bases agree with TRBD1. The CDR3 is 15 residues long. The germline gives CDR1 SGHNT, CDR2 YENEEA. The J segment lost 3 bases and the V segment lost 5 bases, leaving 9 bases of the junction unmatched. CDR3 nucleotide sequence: TGTGCCAGCAGCCACCCAGGGGGAGAAGACACTGAAGCTTTCTTT. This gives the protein CASSHPGGEDTEAFF.

The CDR3 DNA reads TGTGCCAGCAGCCAAGGACTAGCGGGGGGCTCCATCACAGATACGCAGTATTTT. The encoded protein is CASSQGLAGGSITDTQYF. J is TRBJ2-3 and V is TRBV3-1 (or the pseudogene TRBV3-2); 13 bases align to TRBD2. With V trimmed by 1 base and J by 2 bases, 6 bases remained unmatched. There are 18 residues in the CDR3. Per the germline V gene, CDR1 is LGHDT and CDR2 is YNNKEL (reference sequence).

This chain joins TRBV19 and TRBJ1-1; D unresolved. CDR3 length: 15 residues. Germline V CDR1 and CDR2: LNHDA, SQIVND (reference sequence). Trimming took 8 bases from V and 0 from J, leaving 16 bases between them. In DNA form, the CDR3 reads TGTGCCAGTCCCCTTGACGGCGGAATGAACACTGAAGCTTTCTTT. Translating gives CASPLDGGMNTEAFF.

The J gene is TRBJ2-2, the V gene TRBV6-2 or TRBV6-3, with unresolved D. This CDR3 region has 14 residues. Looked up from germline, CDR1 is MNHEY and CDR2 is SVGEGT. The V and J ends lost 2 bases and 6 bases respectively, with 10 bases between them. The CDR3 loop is CASSYRLEAGELFF. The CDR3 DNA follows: TGTGCCAGCAGTTACCGGCTAGAGGCCGGGGAGCTGTTTTTT.

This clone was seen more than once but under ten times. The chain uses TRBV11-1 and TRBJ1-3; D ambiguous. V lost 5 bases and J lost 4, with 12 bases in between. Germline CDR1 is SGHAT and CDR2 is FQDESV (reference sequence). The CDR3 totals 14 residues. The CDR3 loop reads CASSPLAEGNTIYF. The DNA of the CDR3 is TGTGCCAGCAGCCCGCTGGCGGAGGGAAACACCATATATTTT.

DNA of the CDR3: TGTGCCAGCAGCGTAGCTACGGGCGTCGGGGTCCGGAACACTGAAGCTTTCTTT. Protein product: CASSVATGVGVRNTEAFF. The chain has TRBV9 and TRBJ1-1; D call uncertain. Trimming removed 0 bases at V and 1 base at J, with 19 bases between. The CDR3 is 18 amino acids. Germline values: CDR1 SGDLS, CDR2 YYNGEE. Using reference TRBV9 and TRBJ1-1 for the parts outside the CDR3, the full variable domain is DSGVTQTPKHLITATGQRVTLRCSPRSGDLSVYWYQQSLDQGLQFLIQYYNGEERAKGNILERFSAQQFPDLHSELNLSSLELGDSALYFCASSVATGVGVRNTEAFFGQGTRLTVV.

CDR3 amino acids: CASSRTGTANEKLFF. The CDR3 nucleotides read TGTGCCAGCAGTCGCACCGGGACAGCCAATGAAAAACTGTTTTTT. The genes are TRBV5-4 and TRBJ1-4; 7 bases line up with TRBD1. Trimming took 5 bases from V and 5 from J; bases not matched to a gene: 9. This CDR3 contains 15 residues. Germline assignment: CDR1 SGHNT and CDR2 YYREEE (reference sequence).

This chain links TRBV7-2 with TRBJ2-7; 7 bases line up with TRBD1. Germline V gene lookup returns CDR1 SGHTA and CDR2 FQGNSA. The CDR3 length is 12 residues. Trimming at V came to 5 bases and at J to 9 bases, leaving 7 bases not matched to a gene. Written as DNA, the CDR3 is TGTGCCAGCAGCCAAGGTTCAGGGGGGCAGTACTTC. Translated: CASSQGSGGQYF.

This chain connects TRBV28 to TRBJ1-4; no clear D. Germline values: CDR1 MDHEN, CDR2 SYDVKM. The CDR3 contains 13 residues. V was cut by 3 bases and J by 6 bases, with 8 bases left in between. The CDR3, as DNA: TGTGCCAGCAGTTTTGGCAATGATGAAAAACTGTTTTTT. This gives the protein CASSFGNDEKLFF.

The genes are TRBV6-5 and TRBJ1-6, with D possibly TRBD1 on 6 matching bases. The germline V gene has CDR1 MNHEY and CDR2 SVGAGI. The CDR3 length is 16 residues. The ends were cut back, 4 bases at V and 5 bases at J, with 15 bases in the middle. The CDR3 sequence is CASSSLTTGNNSPLHF. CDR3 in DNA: TGTGCCAGCAGTTCCCTTACGACAGGAAATAATTCACCCCTCCACTTT.

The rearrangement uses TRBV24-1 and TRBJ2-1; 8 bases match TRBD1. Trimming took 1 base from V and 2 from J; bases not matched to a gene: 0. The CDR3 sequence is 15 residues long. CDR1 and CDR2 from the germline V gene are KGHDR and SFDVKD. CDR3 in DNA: TGTGCCACCAGTGATTTACAGGGGGCCTACAATGAGCAGTTCTTC. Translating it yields CATSDLQGAYNEQFF.

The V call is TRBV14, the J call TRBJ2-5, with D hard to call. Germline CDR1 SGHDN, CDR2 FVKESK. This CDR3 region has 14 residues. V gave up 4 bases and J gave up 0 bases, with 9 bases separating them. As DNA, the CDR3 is TGTGCCAGCAGCCGAGGCACGAACCAAGAGACCCAGTACTTC. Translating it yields CASSRGTNQETQYF.

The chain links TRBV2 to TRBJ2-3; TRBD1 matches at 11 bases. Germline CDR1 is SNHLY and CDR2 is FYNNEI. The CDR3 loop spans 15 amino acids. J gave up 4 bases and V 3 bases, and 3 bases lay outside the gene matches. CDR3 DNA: TGTGCCAGCAGTGAGGACAGGGGGCGCGCAGATACGCAGTATTTT. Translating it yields CASSEDRGRADTQYF.

CDR3 loop: CASSLAGLALGGVEQFF. The CDR3 coding sequence is TGTGCCAGCAGTTTAGCCGGACTAGCGCTCGGGGGGGTAGAGCAGTTCTTC. The J gene is TRBJ2-1, the V gene TRBV28; TRBD2 aligns across 9 bases. The V and J ends lost 2 bases and 10 bases, in that order; junction bases with no gene match: 15. The CDR3 is 17 residues long. From germline, CDR1 is MDHEN and CDR2 SYDVKM.

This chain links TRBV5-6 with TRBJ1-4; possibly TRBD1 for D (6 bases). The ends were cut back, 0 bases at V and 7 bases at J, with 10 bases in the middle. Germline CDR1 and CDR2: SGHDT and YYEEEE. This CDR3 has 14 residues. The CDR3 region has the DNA TGTGCCAGCAGCTTGGTCAAAGGGGGTGAAAAACTGTTTTTT. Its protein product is CASSLVKGGEKLFF.